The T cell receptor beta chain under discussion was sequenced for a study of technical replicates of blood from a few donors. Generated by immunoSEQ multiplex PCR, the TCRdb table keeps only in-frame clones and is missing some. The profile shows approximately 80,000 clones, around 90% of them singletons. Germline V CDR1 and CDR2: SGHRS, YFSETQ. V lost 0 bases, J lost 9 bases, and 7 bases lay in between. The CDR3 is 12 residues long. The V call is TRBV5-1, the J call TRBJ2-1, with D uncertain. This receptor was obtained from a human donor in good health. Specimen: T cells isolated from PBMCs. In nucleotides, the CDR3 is TGCGCCAGCAGCTTGGGAGTTGGTGAGCAGTTCTTC. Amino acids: CASSLGVGEQFF.